This T cell receptor (beta chain) was found in a study of PD-L1 blockade in urothelial cancer. Study context: Blood analysis occurred 3 weeks (second dose) and 6 weeks after treatment start. There were a median of approximately 130,000 T cells in blood samples.

As for time point: peripheral blood 6 weeks after treatment start. This CDR3 region has 20 residues. After removal of 3 bases from V and 0 bases from J, the junction contained 14 bases not matched to a gene. The germline V gene has CDR1 GTSNPN and CDR2 SVGIG (reference sequence). Sequencing was performed with immunoSEQ multiplex PCR; in TCRdb, only in-frame clones are kept and a portion is missing. In the table there are under 55,000 clones, roughly 82% of which are singletons. Worth noting for this clone: Antigen specificity is unknown.

Notes on the study in general: Improved survival was predicted by pretreatment blood TCR clonality below the median.

The V gene is TRBV30, the J gene TRBJ2-1; 13 bases match TRBD2. This TCR was recovered from a man aged 55 to 70 with urothelial cancer. The specimen comprised PBMCs, sampled around atezolizumab (anti-PD-L1) treatment. The CDR3 DNA follows: TGTGCCTGGAGCTCCTTCCAACTAGCGGGAGGGCCCAGCTCCTACAATGAGCAGTTCTTC. Amino acids: CAWSSFQLAGGPSSYNEQFF.